What follows describes a single T cell receptor beta chain. The antigen is undetermined. Trimming took 1 base from V and 4 from J; bases not matched to a gene: 7. The CDR3 runs 16 residues. Germline V lookup: CDR1 LNHDA, CDR2 SQIVND (reference sequence). The data were obtained in a study of cytomegalovirus exposure and HLA in healthy donors. 13 Jbeta primers and 60 Vbeta primers were used for the PCR. Original handling: Later, tens of millions of unique TCR beta chains were counted in an analysis, and approximately 10 million of them were shared. The protocol was immunoSEQ multiplex PCR, while the TCRdb copy is restricted to in-frame clones and leaves out a portion. V, J and clone size reflect that table, while D and trimming were determined from the DNA. The data show some 100,000 clones, approximately 75% seen once. Study-wide results and limits: In all likelihood, a cluster of highly shared sequence variants was a sequencing artifact. Among the CMV-associated chains, a few were confirmed in vitro as specific for CMV antigens. A previous analysis found most TCR beta V segments productive roughly 87% or roughly 30% of the time.

Material: PBMCs. The V and J genes are TRBV19 and TRBJ2-1, with TRBD2 matching 7 bases. The receptor was derived from a woman between 65 and 79 years old in good health and CMV-seropositive. The CDR3 spells CASSIGGAGVYNEQFF. The CDR3 bases are TGTGCCAGTAGTATAGGTGGGGCGGGAGTATACAATGAGCAGTTCTTC.